This T cell receptor (beta chain) was sequenced for a study of T cell repertoires in cytomegalovirus infection. On the study more broadly: The public TCR beta signatures pointed to both CMV infection and matching HLA type. Broader study findings: The ex vivo response showed dominance by HLA-C-restricted CMV-specific TCR beta clonotypes. CMV carriers with the relevant HLA were identified by cumulative public TCR beta family frequency.

TCRdb re-called the reads through MiXCR, storing one row per CDR3 protein. The table includes about 740,000 distinct CDR3 sequences, approximately 34% detected once. The germline V and J ends were trimmed by 8 bases and 0 bases, with 10 bases remaining between them. The CDR3 totals 14 residues. Germline values: CDR1 MGHRA, CDR2 YSYEKL. Note on this clonotype: Its antigen remains unknown.

J is TRBJ2-2 and V is TRBV4-1; either TRBD1 or TRBD2 may supply D (5 bases each). Sequenced sample: PBMCs. This receptor was identified in a human donor in good health (CMV status not recorded). Some clones in this sample may be carry-over from other donors' samples. CDR3 loop: CASRDVANTGELFF. The DNA of the CDR3 is TGCGCCAGCCGGGACGTCGCGAACACCGGGGAGCTGTTTTTT.